This T cell receptor (beta chain) was observed in a study of cytomegalovirus exposure and HLA in healthy donors. With V trimmed by 0 bases and J by 7 bases, 3 bases remained unmatched. Germline V gene sequence: CDR1 SGHRS, CDR2 YFSETQ. The CDR3 extends over 14 amino acids. Findings and limits, study-wide: That first-cohort TCR clusters tended to co-occur in the roughly 120 validation repertoires was found in a later analysis. There were under 200 TCR beta chains listed as cytomegalovirus-associated.

A word on this clone: No antigen is known for it.

TCRdb's copy holds only in-frame clones and misses some; the assay was immunoSEQ multiplex PCR. There are 110,000 or so clones in the sample; about 83% occur only once, and roughly 5.3% lies in the top ten. The V call is TRBV5-1, the J call TRBJ1-4; 7 bases are shared with TRBD1. Material for sequencing was PBMCs. This TCR came from a man younger than 35 in good health and CMV-seronegative. The DNA for the CDR3 is TGCGCCAGCAGCTTGGAGGGACAGTCTGAAAAACTGTTTTTT. Translated, it gives CASSLEGQSEKLFF.